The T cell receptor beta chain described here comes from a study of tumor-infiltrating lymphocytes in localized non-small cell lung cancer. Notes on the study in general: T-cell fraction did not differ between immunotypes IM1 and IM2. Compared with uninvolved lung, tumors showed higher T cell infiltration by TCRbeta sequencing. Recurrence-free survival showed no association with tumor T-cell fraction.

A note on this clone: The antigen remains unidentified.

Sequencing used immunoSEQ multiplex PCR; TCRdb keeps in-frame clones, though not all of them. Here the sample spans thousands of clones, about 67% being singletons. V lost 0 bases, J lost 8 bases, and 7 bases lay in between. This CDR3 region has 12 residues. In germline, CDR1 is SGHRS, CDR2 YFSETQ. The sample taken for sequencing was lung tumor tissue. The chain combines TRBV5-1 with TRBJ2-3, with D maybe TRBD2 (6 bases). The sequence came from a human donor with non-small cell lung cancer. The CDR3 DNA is TGCGCCAGCAGCTTGGACGGGGGTACGCAGTATTTT. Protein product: CASSLDGGTQYF.